The 19 T cell receptor beta chains presented below share a single source sample, sequenced in a study of blood T cell repertoires in COVID-19 (dated by TCRdb to about 2020). The library was made by the immunoSEQ multiplex PCR assay. Drawn from immuneACCESS, this table holds only the in-frame rearrangements with V and J called that TCRdb kept. Clones are partly lost; checked studies trace under half to an unresolved V gene and leave the rest unexplained. This sample gives some 200,000 clones in total; over 75% of them show up just once. Clones ranked in the top ten supply 26% of the sample. The sample taken for sequencing was peripheral blood. These receptors originate from a woman in her 70s with acute or convalescent COVID-19.

This clone was found once. The chain is built from TRBV19 and TRBJ2-1; 10 bases are a match to TRBD2. This CDR3 has 15 residues. V dropped 5 bases and J dropped 4; count of bases not matched to a gene: 5. The germline V gene encodes CDR1 LNHDA and CDR2 SQIVND (reference sequence). CDR3 region: CASSVTSGVYNEQFF. In nucleotides, the CDR3 is TGTGCCAGTAGTGTCACTAGCGGGGTTTACAATGAGCAGTTCTTC.

This chain joins TRBV5-4 and TRBJ2-3; D not certain. The CDR3 covers 13 residues. The V end lost 2 bases, the J end lost 10 bases, and 14 bases lay between the germline ends. The germline V gene encodes CDR1 SGHNT and CDR2 YYREEE (reference sequence). The CDR3 DNA reads TGTGCCAGCAGCTTAAGAGGAACCCGGGCGCAGTATTTT. This sequence encodes CASSLRGTRAQYF.

The chain joins TRBV6-6 to TRBJ1-2; D may be TRBD1 (5 bases). Germline V CDR1 and CDR2: MNHNY, SVGAGI (reference sequence). This CDR3 contains 14 residues. The V end was cut by 0 bases, the J end by 4 bases, with 9 bases between. CDR3 amino acids: CASSYSGTSYGYTF. Written as DNA, the CDR3 is TGTGCCAGCAGTTACTCCGGGACTTCCTATGGCTACACCTTC.

The rearrangement links TRBV19 to TRBJ2-5; D is possibly TRBD2 (5 bases). The CDR3 covers 11 residues. Germline CDR1 LNHDA, CDR2 SQIVND (reference sequence). Trimming left V 6 bases short and J 5 bases short, with 7 bases between. CDR3 bases: TGTGCCAGTAGGGCGGGCGAGACCCAGTACTTC. Encoded protein: CASRAGETQYF.

This clone has more than one count but fewer than ten. The chain joins TRBV2 to TRBJ1-1; the D is unclear. CDR1 and CDR2 from the germline V gene are SNHLY and FYNNEI. The CDR3 sequence is 14 residues long. V was pared by 2 bases and J by 1 base, with 8 bases between. The CDR3: CASSESRQNTEAFF. The CDR3 DNA reads TGTGCCAGCAGTGAATCTCGACAGAACACTGAAGCTTTCTTT.

The chain couples TRBV15 to TRBJ2-7; possibly TRBD1 for D (5 bases). The V gene's germline CDR1 is LNHNV and CDR2 YYDKDF (reference sequence). Trimming removed 3 bases from V and 5 bases from J, with 14 bases in between. This CDR3 has 14 amino acids. The CDR3, as DNA: TGTGCCACCAGCAGTAAGACAGTTCTTGACGAGCAGTACTTC. As protein: CATSSKTVLDEQYF.

The chain carries TRBV10-3 and TRBJ2-1, with TRBD2 identical over 13 bases. V shed 11 bases, J shed 4 bases, and the junction held 11 bases outside the gene matches. The CDR3 covers 16 residues. The V gene's germline CDR1 is ENHRY and CDR2 SYGVKD. Written as DNA, the CDR3 is TGTGCCTCTGGACTAGCGGGAGTTAGTTCATACAATGAGCAGTTCTTC. This encodes CASGLAGVSSYNEQFF.

CDR3 sequence (DNA): TGCGCCAGCTCCTCCGGGTATAATGAAAAACTGTTTTTT. Its translation: CASSSGYNEKLFF. The J gene is TRBJ1-4, the V gene TRBV4-1, with D unresolved. The CDR3 has 13 amino acids. V lost 8 bases, J lost 4 bases, and 11 bases lay in between. In germline, CDR1 is MGHRA, CDR2 YSYEKL.

The rearrangement links TRBV7-2 to TRBJ2-5; 12 nucleotides agree with TRBD2. With V trimmed by 2 bases and J by 5 bases, 3 bases remained unmatched. Germline CDR1 is SGHTA and CDR2 is FQGNSA. The CDR3 has 15 residues. For the CDR3, the DNA is TGTGCCAGCAGCTTAAGACTAGCGGGAGAGGAGACCCAGTACTTC. Translated, it gives CASSLRLAGEETQYF.

This clone turned up a few times. The J gene is TRBJ2-1, the V gene TRBV6-6; 15 bases line up with TRBD2. Germline V gene sequence: CDR1 MNHNY, CDR2 SVGAGI (reference sequence). The CDR3 sequence is 23 residues long. J gave up 1 base and V 5 bases, and 21 bases lay outside the gene matches. The CDR3 region has the DNA TGTGCCAGCAGTCCGCATAACTTTTTCGGAAGCGGGACTAGCGGGGGGTCCTACAATGAGCAGTTCTTC. Encoded protein: CASSPHNFFGSGTSGGSYNEQFF.

CDR3 region: CASSSRELGEQYF. Written as DNA, the CDR3 is TGTGCCAGCAGCTCGCGGGAGTTGGGCGAGCAGTACTTC. The chain links TRBV7-2 to TRBJ2-7, with 7 bases lining up with TRBD2. V lost 4 bases and J lost 6; bases outside the gene matches: 6. The CDR3 spans 13 residues. Germline assignment: CDR1 SGHTA and CDR2 FQGNSA.

The chain joins TRBV5-1 to TRBJ1-2, with 9 bases lining up with TRBD1. CDR3 length: 15 amino acids. V lost 6 bases, J lost 0 bases, and 6 bases stayed unmatched. CDR1 is SGHRS and CDR2 is YFSETQ in the germline V gene. DNA for the CDR3: TGCGCCAGCACGATACGACAGGGGGCTAACTATGGCTACACCTTC. Translated, it gives CASTIRQGANYGYTF.

This chain uses TRBV6-5 with TRBJ1-2; D gene unclear. V was cut by 6 bases and J by 0 bases, with 8 bases left in between. Germline CDR1 MNHEY, CDR2 SVGAGI. The CDR3 totals 13 residues. The CDR3 nucleotides read TGTGCCAGCAGAGAGAAACCTAACTATGGCTACACCTTC. Translating gives CASREKPNYGYTF.

The rearrangement links TRBV5-5 to TRBJ1-6; D gene unclear. Germline V gives CDR1 SGHKS, CDR2 YYEKEE (reference sequence). This CDR3 region has 14 residues. V dropped 6 bases and J dropped 9 bases, with 16 bases sitting between them. The CDR3 region is CASTLLARGSPLHF. CDR3 nucleotides: TGTGCCAGCACCCTGCTGGCCAGAGGTTCACCCCTCCACTTT.

The chain has TRBV7-2 and TRBJ2-7; D is perhaps TRBD1 (5 bases). Germline V gene sequence: CDR1 SGHTA, CDR2 FQGNSA. The V end lost 5 bases, the J end lost 6 bases, and 20 bases lay between the germline ends. There are 15 residues in the CDR3. The CDR3, as DNA: TGTGCCAGCAGCCAAACGTTTGGGGCGATTGGCGAGCAGTACTTC. It translates to CASSQTFGAIGEQYF.

The J gene is TRBJ1-4, the V gene TRBV11-1, with a possible D match to TRBD1 (6 bases). Trimming stripped 3 bases from V and 5 bases from J, with 10 bases between. This CDR3 has 14 residues. CDR1 SGHAT and CDR2 FQDESV come from the germline V gene (reference sequence). CDR3 sequence (DNA): TGTGCCAGCAGCTTTGACAGGATCAATGAAAAACTGTTTTTT. It encodes CASSFDRINEKLFF.

The chain employs TRBV19 and TRBJ1-1; possibly TRBD1 for D (5 bases). This CDR3 is 14 amino acids long. Germline V gene sequence: CDR1 LNHDA, CDR2 SQIVND (reference sequence). The V gene lost 1 base and the J gene lost 2 bases, with 8 bases spanning the gap. Written as DNA, the CDR3 is TGTGCCAGTAGTATAGGGACACCTAACACTGAAGCTTTCTTT. Translation: CASSIGTPNTEAFF.

V and J are TRBV3-1 (or the pseudogene TRBV3-2) and TRBJ2-3; D is uncertain. The CDR3 runs 13 residues. V lost 6 bases to trimming and J lost 2 bases, with 9 bases between them. Germline V gene data show CDR1 as LGHDT and CDR2 as YNNKEL (reference sequence). CDR3 bases: TGTGCCAGCAGTCGAGCCTACACAGATACGCAGTATTTT. Translated: CASSRAYTDTQYF.

V usage is TRBV3-1 (or the pseudogene TRBV3-2) and J usage is TRBJ2-2; possibly TRBD2 for D (6 bases). This CDR3 has 15 residues. Deletions cut 4 bases from V and 7 bases from J, with 16 bases between. Germline V gene lookup returns CDR1 LGHDT and CDR2 YNNKEL (reference sequence). The CDR3 bases are TGTGCCAGCAGCCTCCGCGCGGGATTGGGCGGGGAGCTGTTTTTT. Its protein is CASSLRAGLGGELFF.